The rows below give T cell receptor beta chains drawn from one sample of a study of blood T cells in healthy people across ages. MiXCR was run by TCRdb on the 5' RACE reads, yielding one entry per CDR3 protein. The table lists more than 900,000 distinct CDR3 sequences, less than 25% of them singletons. The same data also contributed to another study, on T cells of mothers and their children.

Input material: blood. These receptor sequences come from a girl aged 2 to 9 in good health. Each CDR3 is given with its conserved first and last residue.

J | V | CDR3
TRBJ2-7 | TRBV7-8 | CASSYDWSGDEQYF
TRBJ2-7 | TRBV29-1 | CSVPGGGGGYEQYF
TRBJ2-1 | TRBV29-1 | CSVGQHNNNEQFF
TRBJ2-7 | TRBV5-1 | CASRADSSYEQYF
TRBJ2-4 | TRBV11-2 | CASSLLWRNIQYF
TRBJ2-7 | TRBV29-1 | CSVTLDSSYEQYF
NA | TRBV9 | CASSVGGGNYEQYF
TRBJ2-3 | TRBV4-3 | CASSPISGDTDTQYF
TRBJ2-5 | TRBV29-1 | CSGSGQAKWETQYF
TRBJ1-2 | TRBV3-1 | CASSQADELYGYTF
TRBJ1-5 | TRBV29-1 | CSVVGGWGQPQHF
TRBJ2-7 | TRBV12-5 | CASGYPGQAYEQYF
TRBJ2-1 | TRBV6-5 | CASRYRGPYNEQFF
TRBJ2-1 | TRBV7-2 | CASSWTSGSYNEQFF
TRBJ1-2 | TRBV27 | CASSSPQGNGYTF
NA | TRBV12-3/TRBV12-4 | CASSPYTGYEQYF
TRBJ2-3 | TRBV7-9 | CASSLYSITDTQYF
TRBJ1-2 | TRBV5-1 | CASSLTVGYGYTF
TRBJ2-5 | TRBV12-3/TRBV12-4 | CASSLAGIGETQYF
TRBJ2-7 | TRBV5-1 | CASSTHAPTNPYEQYF
TRBJ1-2 | TRBV3-1 | CASSQAPGVGTF
TRBJ2-1 | TRBV29-1 | CSVVFHNEQFF
TRBJ2-5 | TRBV4-2 | CASSQSQDRPETQYF
TRBJ2-3 | TRBV2 | CASSTELTRTDTQYF
TRBJ2-7 | TRBV6-1 | CAAAIYPYEQYF
TRBJ1-2 | TRBV29-1 | CSVGGGYTF
TRBJ2-5 | TRBV15 | CATSRPLGGEETQYF
TRBJ2-7 | TRBV7-2 | CASSSRGTGRTYEQYF
TRBJ1-3 | TRBV6-2/TRBV6-3 | CASSNRGAATGNTIYF
TRBJ2-5 | TRBV9 | CASSAGGRQETQYF
NA | TRBV20-1 | CSARDLGNDYEQYF